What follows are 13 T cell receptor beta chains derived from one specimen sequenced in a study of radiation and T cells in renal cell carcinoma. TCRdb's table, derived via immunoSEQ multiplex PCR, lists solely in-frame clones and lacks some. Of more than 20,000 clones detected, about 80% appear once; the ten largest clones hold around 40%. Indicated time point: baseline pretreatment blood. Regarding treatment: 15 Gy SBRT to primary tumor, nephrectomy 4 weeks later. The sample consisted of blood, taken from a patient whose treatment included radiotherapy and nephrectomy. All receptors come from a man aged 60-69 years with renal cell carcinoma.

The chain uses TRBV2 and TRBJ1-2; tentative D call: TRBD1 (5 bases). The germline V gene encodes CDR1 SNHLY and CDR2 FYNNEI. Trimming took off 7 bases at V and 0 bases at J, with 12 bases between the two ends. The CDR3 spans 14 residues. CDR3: CASNDQGPNYGYTF. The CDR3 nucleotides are TGTGCCAGCAACGATCAGGGACCTAACTATGGCTACACCTTC. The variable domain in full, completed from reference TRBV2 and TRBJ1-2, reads EPEVTQTPSHQVTQMGQEVILRCVPISNHLYFYWYRQILGQKVEFLVSFYNNEISEKSEIFDDQFSVERPDGSNFTLKIRSTKLEDSAMYFCASNDQGPNYGYTFGSGTRLTVV.

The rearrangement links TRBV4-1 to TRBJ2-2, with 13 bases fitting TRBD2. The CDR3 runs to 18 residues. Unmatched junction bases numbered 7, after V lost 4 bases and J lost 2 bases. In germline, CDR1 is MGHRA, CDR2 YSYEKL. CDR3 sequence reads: CASSPTPGLAGNTGELFF. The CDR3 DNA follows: TGCGCCAGCAGCCCAACACCGGGACTAGCGGGAAACACCGGGGAGCTGTTTTTT.

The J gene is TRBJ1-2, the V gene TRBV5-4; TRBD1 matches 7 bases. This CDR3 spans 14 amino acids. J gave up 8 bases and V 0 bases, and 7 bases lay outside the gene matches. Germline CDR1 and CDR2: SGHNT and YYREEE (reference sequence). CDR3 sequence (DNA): TGTGCCAGCAGCTTGGTGGAGGGGGCGCAGGGCTACACCTTC. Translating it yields CASSLVEGAQGYTF.

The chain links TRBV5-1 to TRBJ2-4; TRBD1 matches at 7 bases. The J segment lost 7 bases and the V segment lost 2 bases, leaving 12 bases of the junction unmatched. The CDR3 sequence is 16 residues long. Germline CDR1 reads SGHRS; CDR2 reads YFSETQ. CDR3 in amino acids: CASSLTSPGGMNIQYF. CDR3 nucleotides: TGCGCCAGCAGCTTAACGTCACCAGGGGGAATGAACATTCAGTACTTC.

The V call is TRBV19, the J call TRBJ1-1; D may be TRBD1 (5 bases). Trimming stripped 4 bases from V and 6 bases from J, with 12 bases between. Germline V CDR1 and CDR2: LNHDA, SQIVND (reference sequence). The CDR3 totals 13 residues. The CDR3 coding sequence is TGTGCCAGTAGTAAAGGGGCGGGATCTGAAGCTTTCTTT. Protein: CASSKGAGSEAFF.

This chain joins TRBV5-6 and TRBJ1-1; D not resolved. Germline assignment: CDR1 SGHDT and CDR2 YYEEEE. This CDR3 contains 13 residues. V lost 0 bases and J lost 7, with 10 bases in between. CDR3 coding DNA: TGTGCCAGCAGCTTGGTAATAGACCGTGAAGCTTTCTTT. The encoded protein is CASSLVIDREAFF.

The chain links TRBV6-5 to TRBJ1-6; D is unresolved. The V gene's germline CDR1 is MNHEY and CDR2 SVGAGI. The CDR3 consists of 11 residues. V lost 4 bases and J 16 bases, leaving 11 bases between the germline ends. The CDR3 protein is CASSSDKMLHF. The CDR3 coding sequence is TGTGCCAGCAGTTCCGACAAGATGCTCCACTTT.

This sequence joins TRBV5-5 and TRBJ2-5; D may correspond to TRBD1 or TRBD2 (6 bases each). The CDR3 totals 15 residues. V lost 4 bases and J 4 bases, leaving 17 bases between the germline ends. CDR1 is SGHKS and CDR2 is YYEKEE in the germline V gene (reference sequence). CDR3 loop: CASSEYTGRRETQYF. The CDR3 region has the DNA TGTGCCAGCAGCGAATATACAGGGAGGAGAGAGACCCAGTACTTC. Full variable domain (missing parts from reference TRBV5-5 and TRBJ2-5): DAGVTQSPTHLIKTRGQQVTLRCSPISGHKSVSWYQQVLGQGPQFIFQYYEKEERGRGNFPDRFSARQFPNYSSELNVNALLLGDSALYLCASSEYTGRRETQYFGPGTRLLVL.

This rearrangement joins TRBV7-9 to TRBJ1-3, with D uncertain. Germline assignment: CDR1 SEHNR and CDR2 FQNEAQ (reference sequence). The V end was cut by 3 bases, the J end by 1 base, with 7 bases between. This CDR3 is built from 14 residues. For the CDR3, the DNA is TGTGCCAGCAGCTTTACCGGGTCTGGAAACACCATATATTTT. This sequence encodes CASSFTGSGNTIYF.

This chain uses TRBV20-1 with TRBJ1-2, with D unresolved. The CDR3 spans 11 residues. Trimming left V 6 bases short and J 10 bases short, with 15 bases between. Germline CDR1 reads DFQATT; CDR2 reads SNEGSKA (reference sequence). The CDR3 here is CSAPTDATYTF. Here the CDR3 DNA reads TGCAGTGCGCCCACGGACGCCACCTACACCTTC.

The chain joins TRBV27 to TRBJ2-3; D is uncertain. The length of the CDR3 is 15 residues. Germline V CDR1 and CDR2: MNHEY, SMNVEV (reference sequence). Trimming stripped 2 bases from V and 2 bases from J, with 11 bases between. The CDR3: CASSLGRRNTDTQYF. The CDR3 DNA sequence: TGTGCCAGCAGTTTAGGGCGACGGAACACAGATACGCAGTATTTT.

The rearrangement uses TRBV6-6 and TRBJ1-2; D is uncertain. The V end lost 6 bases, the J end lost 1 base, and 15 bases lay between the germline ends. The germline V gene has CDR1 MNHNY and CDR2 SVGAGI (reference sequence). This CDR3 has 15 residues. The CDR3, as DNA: TGTGCCAGCAGATCCGGAGAAGGACGTAACTATGGCTACACCTTC. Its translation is CASRSGEGRNYGYTF.

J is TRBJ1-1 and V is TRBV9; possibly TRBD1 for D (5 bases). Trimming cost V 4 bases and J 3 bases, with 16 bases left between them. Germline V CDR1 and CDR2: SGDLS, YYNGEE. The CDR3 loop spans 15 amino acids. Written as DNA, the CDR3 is TGTGCCAGCAGCCCGTGGGGGGATGGGTACACTGAAGCTTTCTTT. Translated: CASSPWGDGYTEAFF.